Below, one TCR beta chain is given with its context. No antigen is known for it. The CDR3 has 15 amino acids. Trimming shortened V by 5 bases and J by 6 bases, and 17 bases separated the two germline ends. From germline, CDR1 is MRHNA and CDR2 SNTAGT. The PCR made use of 60 Vbeta and 13 Jbeta primers. Profiled with immunoSEQ multiplex PCR; TCRdb holds only in-frame clones, not every one. The table includes about 140,000 clones, 70% to 80% detected once. This entry comes from a study of cytomegalovirus exposure and HLA in healthy donors. Study-wide findings and caveats: Specific recognition of CMV antigens was confirmed in vitro for a few chains (all CMV-associated).

This TCR was recovered from a man younger than 40 in good health and CMV-seronegative. Sequencing input: PBMCs. This sequence joins TRBV6-4 and TRBJ2-1; D might be TRBD1 (6 bases). The CDR3 here is CASSPLAGVGNEQFF. In DNA form, the CDR3 reads TGTGCCAGCAGTCCCCTAGCAGGGGTTGGCAATGAGCAGTTCTTC.